In this sample, the clone carrying this T cell receptor beta chain turned up once. Unmatched junction bases numbered 0, after V lost 3 bases and J lost 3 bases. The CDR3 runs to 13 residues. Germline CDR1 SGHTA, CDR2 FQGNSA. The source of the sample is a study of blood T cell repertoires in COVID-19. The study drew participants aged about 18 to 89 years from 20 to 30 US areas. Assignments of participants to cohorts depended upon their own reported clinical history. Per the original methods: Nucleated cell number was recorded as an estimate derived from reference gene primer amplification. Measured with immunoSEQ multiplex PCR; TCRdb has only the in-frame clones, and not every one. V, J and clone size reflect that table, while D and trimming were determined from the DNA. The top ten hold less than 1.5% of the sample, which has 300,000 to 450,000 clones, 85% to 90% seen once.

The sample was PBMCs or T cells enriched from blood (not recorded which). The chain employs TRBV7-2 and TRBJ2-5; TRBD1 aligns across 8 bases. This clonotype originated in a woman younger than 30 who had recovered from COVID-19. In DNA, the CDR3 is TGTGCCAGCAGCTTGGGACAGGAAGAGACCCAGTACTTC. Translating gives CASSLGQEETQYF.